The rows below give T cell receptor beta chains drawn from one sample of a study of regulatory T cells in long-lasting Graves disease. Using its own MiXCR run on the multiplex PCR reads, TCRdb lists one record per CDR3 protein. The table includes around 400,000 distinct CDR3 sequences, around 20% detected once. Specimen: peripheral blood mononuclear cells (PBMCs), collected when the disease was refractory, from a patient treated with antithyroid drugs. These receptors originate from a female donor with Graves disease. Both conserved end residues are trimmed from each CDR3.

cdr3_aa	j_call	v_call
ASSQVAGEYGYT	TRBJ1-2	TRBV3-1
SESQGLNTEAF	TRBJ1-1	TRBV29-1
SARPPTGELF	TRBJ2-2	TRBV20-1
ASSPNDSYEQY	TRBJ2-7	TRBV28
ASRLGTYYEQY	TRBJ2-7	TRBV5-1
ASSYSRGGYGYT	TRBJ1-2	TRBV6-5
AIEKGRGTGELF	TRBJ2-2	TRBV6-1
ASSIDRLAGPNTEAF	TRBJ1-1	TRBV19
ASRQLQGADTEAF	TRBJ1-1	TRBV5-1
SALRTPHSYEQY	TRBJ2-7	TRBV20-1
ASSSGVGLTGANVLT	TRBJ2-6	TRBV28
ASSQQDPGSIPVAQY	TRBJ2-5	TRBV3-1
ASSQRTATDTQY	TRBJ2-3	TRBV4-1
ASSHIGQAYEQY	TRBJ2-7	TRBV14
ATSDPGLYEQY	TRBJ2-7	TRBV24-1
ASRHTLDPRSYEQY	TRBJ2-7	TRBV6-1
ASGSQGAVTGELF	TRBJ2-2	TRBV11-2
ASSGVGTFNQPQH	TRBJ1-5	TRBV28
SAWDTSGTEAF	TRBJ1-1	TRBV20-1
SVEGLADQETQY	TRBJ2-5	TRBV29-1
ASSETIEELF	TRBJ2-2	TRBV2
ASSLGTGDNTGELF	TRBJ2-2	TRBV28
ASSLEGGNTGELF	TRBJ2-2	TRBV11-3